This record concerns one T cell receptor beta chain sequence. Its antigen remains unknown. PCR primers comprised 60 Vbeta and 13 Jbeta primers. Assay: immunoSEQ multiplex PCR; the TCRdb copy retains only in-frame clones and omits some. The sample consists of 180,000 or so clones, approximately 80% of them appearing once. V lost 2 bases to trimming and J lost 10 bases, with 18 bases between them. The CDR3 contains 15 residues. Germline loops: CDR1 GTSNPN, CDR2 SVGIG (reference sequence). The data are from a study of cytomegalovirus exposure and HLA in healthy donors. General study findings and limits: According to an earlier analysis, most TCR beta V segments yielded productive rearrangements about 87% or about 30% of the time. Most TCR sequences were rare, but some public TCRs occurred in many donors. Serostatus for CMV was the only available immune exposure information.

This TCR was sampled from a woman between 50 and 59 years old in good health and CMV-seropositive. The specimen was PBMCs. The rearrangement links TRBV30 to TRBJ1-6; no clear D. This CDR3 reads CAWSIGVPHGSPLHF. The CDR3 region has the DNA TGTGCCTGGAGTATCGGGGTCCCCCACGGGTCACCCCTCCACTTT.